A selection of T cell receptor beta chains follows, all from one sample in a study of regulatory T cells in long-lasting Graves disease. A single record per CDR3 protein comes from TCRdb applying MiXCR to the multiplex PCR reads. Among 520,000 or so distinct CDR3 sequences listed, around 12% were seen once. The same sample was also studied in work on T cells in Graves' hyperthyroidism and ophthalmopathy.

Sequencing used peripheral blood mononuclear cells (PBMCs), obtained at new diagnosis, from a patient treated with antithyroid drugs. These receptors all come from a woman under 40 with Graves disease. Both conserved end residues are part of each CDR3. Each record gives: V gene, D gene, clone size, J gene, CDR3 DNA, CDR3 protein. The D gene is left open where the match is weak. Not every row has a clone size; where given, it reads once, few, many or a size class.

v_gene: TRBV24-1
d_gene: TRBD1
abundance: many
j_gene: TRBJ1-1
CDR3nt: TGTGCCACCAGGGGACAGGGGGCGGACGCTGAAGCTTTCTTT
CDR3aa: CATRGQGADAEAFF

v_gene: TRBV29-1
d_gene: -
abundance: few
j_gene: TRBJ2-3
CDR3nt: TGCAGCGCGGGGAAGGGTGGATTCGCCCAAGATACGCAGTATTTT
CDR3aa: CSAGKGGFAQDTQYF

v_gene: TRBV28
d_gene: -
abundance: many
j_gene: TRBJ1-1
CDR3nt: TGTGCCAGCAGCGCCGGGACTAAGAAGACTGAAGCTTTCTTT
CDR3aa: CASSAGTKKTEAFF

v_gene: TRBV7-9
d_gene: TRBD1
abundance: many
j_gene: TRBJ2-1
CDR3nt: TGTGCCAGCAGCTGGGCCAGGGACAGGGGAAACAATGAGCAGTTCTTC
CDR3aa: CASSWARDRGNNEQFF

v_gene: TRBV6-5
d_gene: TRBD1
abundance: -
j_gene: TRBJ1-2
CDR3nt: TGTGCCAGCAGTTACTCTAGAGGGGGCGATTATGGCTACACCTTC
CDR3aa: CASSYSRGGDYGYTF

v_gene: TRBV9
d_gene: TRBD1
abundance: many
j_gene: TRBJ2-7
CDR3nt: TGTGCCAGCAGCCCATCAGGGGGTTCTGGGGACGAGCAGTACTTC
CDR3aa: CASSPSGGSGDEQYF

v_gene: TRBV3-1
d_gene: -
abundance: many
j_gene: TRBJ2-3
CDR3nt: TGTGCCAGCAGCCCCCTTATAAACCCAGATACGCAGTATTTT
CDR3aa: CASSPLINPDTQYF

v_gene: TRBV14
d_gene: -
abundance: many
j_gene: TRBJ2-7
CDR3nt: TGTGCCAGCAGCCAAGGGAATAAAGGGGCGGGATCTGCCCGCGAGCAGTACTTC
CDR3aa: CASSQGNKGAGSAREQYF

v_gene: TRBV20-1
d_gene: -
abundance: few
j_gene: TRBJ1-5
CDR3nt: TGCAGTGCTAGAGATGTGGCAGCTAGCAATCAGCCCCAGCATTTT
CDR3aa: CSARDVAASNQPQHF

v_gene: TRBV2
d_gene: TRBD1
abundance: many
j_gene: TRBJ1-2
CDR3nt: TGTGCCAGACAAGACAGGGTCAATGGCTACACCTTC
CDR3aa: CARQDRVNGYTF

v_gene: TRBV6-1
d_gene: -
abundance: few
j_gene: TRBJ1-6
CDR3nt: TGTGCCAGCAGTCCGGACAGCGATAATTCACCCCTCCACTTT
CDR3aa: CASSPDSDNSPLHF

v_gene: TRBV3-1
d_gene: TRBD2
abundance: many
j_gene: TRBJ2-5
CDR3nt: TGTGCCAGCAGCCTATTCACTAGCGGGAGGGAGACCCAGTACTTC
CDR3aa: CASSLFTSGRETQYF

v_gene: TRBV7-2
d_gene: TRBD2
abundance: many
j_gene: TRBJ2-1
CDR3nt: TGTGCCAGCAGCTTAACTAGCGGGAGGTACAATGAGCAGTTCTTC
CDR3aa: CASSLTSGRYNEQFF

v_gene: TRBV2
d_gene: -
abundance: many
j_gene: TRBJ1-5
CDR3nt: TGTGCCAGCAGTCTAAGGGAGGATCAGCCCCAGCATTTT
CDR3aa: CASSLREDQPQHF

v_gene: TRBV27
d_gene: -
abundance: many
j_gene: TRBJ2-1
CDR3nt: TGTGCCAGCACTTCGGGACTTAACAATGAGCAGTTCTTC
CDR3aa: CASTSGLNNEQFF

v_gene: TRBV27
d_gene: -
abundance: -
j_gene: TRBJ1-5
CDR3nt: TGTGCCAGCAGTTTATCTGGTGGGGGTGGCAATCAGCCCCAGCATTTT
CDR3aa: CASSLSGGGGNQPQHF

v_gene: TRBV6-2/TRBV6-3
d_gene: -
abundance: -
j_gene: TRBJ2-7
CDR3nt: TGTGCCAACAGTTCTTCCGGGACACTTTCCTACGAGCAGTACTTC
CDR3aa: CANSSSGTLSYEQYF

v_gene: TRBV20-1
d_gene: -
abundance: few
j_gene: TRBJ2-6
CDR3nt: TGCAGTGCTAGGAACCCGGGGGGCCAAAGATCTGGGGCCAACGTCCTGACTTTC
CDR3aa: CSARNPGGQRSGANVLTF

v_gene: TRBV29-1
d_gene: -
abundance: -
j_gene: TRBJ2-7
CDR3nt: TGCAGCGTTGAATATCAGCTCGAGCAGTACTTC
CDR3aa: CSVEYQLEQYF

v_gene: TRBV30
d_gene: -
abundance: many
j_gene: TRBJ1-2
CDR3nt: TGTGCCTGGACATCGGGACTTTATGGCTACACCTTC
CDR3aa: CAWTSGLYGYTF

v_gene: TRBV12-3/TRBV12-4
d_gene: -
abundance: many
j_gene: TRBJ1-2
CDR3nt: TGTGCCAGCAGTTCTGGGGGGTATGGCTACACCTTC
CDR3aa: CASSSGGYGYTF

v_gene: TRBV6-2/TRBV6-3
d_gene: -
abundance: -
j_gene: TRBJ2-2
CDR3nt: TGTGCCAGCAGTTACAAAGTACTAGCAGTCGGGGAGCTGTTTTTT
CDR3aa: CASSYKVLAVGELFF

v_gene: TRBV7-9
d_gene: TRBD2
abundance: -
j_gene: TRBJ2-5
CDR3nt: TGTGCCAGCAGCCTCGGGGGGAGCCGGGAGACCCAGTACTTC
CDR3aa: CASSLGGSRETQYF

v_gene: TRBV28
d_gene: -
abundance: many
j_gene: TRBJ2-7
CDR3nt: TGTGCCAGCAGCCTCGGGATGGGGCGGTACGAGCAGTACTTC
CDR3aa: CASSLGMGRYEQYF

v_gene: TRBV7-9
d_gene: -
abundance: -
j_gene: TRBJ1-1
CDR3nt: TGTGCCAGCAGCCGACCAGACGCCTTGGCTGAAGCTTTCTTT
CDR3aa: CASSRPDALAEAFF

v_gene: TRBV20-1
d_gene: -
abundance: many
j_gene: TRBJ2-7
CDR3nt: TGCAGTGCTAGAGATTTTCCTCTCTACGAGCAGTACTTC
CDR3aa: CSARDFPLYEQYF

v_gene: TRBV6-2/TRBV6-3
d_gene: TRBD1
abundance: few
j_gene: TRBJ2-1
CDR3nt: TGTGCCAGCAGCCGTGGACAGGGTATTTTCTTC
CDR3aa: CASSRGQGIFF

v_gene: TRBV4-3
d_gene: -
abundance: few
j_gene: TRBJ2-5
CDR3nt: TGCGCCAGCAGCCTTCAAGCGGACCTCGGGGAGACCCAGTACTTC
CDR3aa: CASSLQADLGETQYF

v_gene: TRBV7-2
d_gene: -
abundance: -
j_gene: TRBJ2-3
CDR3nt: TGTGCCAGCAGCTTAAGTTGGGGCCTTCACACATGTACGCAGTATTTT
CDR3aa: CASSLSWGLHTCTQYF

v_gene: TRBV6-1
d_gene: -
abundance: few
j_gene: TRBJ1-3
CDR3nt: TGTGCCAGCCCACGCACGGGGTTCCTAAAGACAGTGACTGGAAACACCATATATTTT
CDR3aa: CASPRTGFLKTVTGNTIYF

v_gene: TRBV9
d_gene: -
abundance: few
j_gene: TRBJ2-1
CDR3nt: TGTGCCAGCAGCGTAGGATCGGTGGGACGCCAGTTCTTC
CDR3aa: CASSVGSVGRQFF

v_gene: TRBV2
d_gene: TRBD2
abundance: many
j_gene: TRBJ2-5
CDR3nt: TGTGCCAGCAGCCGGGCGGGGGGAAACCAAGAGACCCAGTACTTC
CDR3aa: CASSRAGGNQETQYF

v_gene: TRBV20-1
d_gene: TRBD2
abundance: many
j_gene: TRBJ2-1
CDR3nt: TGCAGTGCCACGCCCCTAGCGGGAGGCCACAATGAGCAGTTCTTC
CDR3aa: CSATPLAGGHNEQFF

v_gene: TRBV27
d_gene: -
abundance: many
j_gene: TRBJ1-2
CDR3nt: TGTGCCAGCAGTTTTAGATGGGATTCCTATGGCTACACCTTC
CDR3aa: CASSFRWDSYGYTF

v_gene: TRBV6-1
d_gene: TRBD1
abundance: many
j_gene: TRBJ1-6
CDR3nt: TGTGCCAGCAGTGGACCCCGGGACAGTCAAAATTCACCCCTCCACTTT
CDR3aa: CASSGPRDSQNSPLHF

v_gene: TRBV19
d_gene: TRBD1
abundance: many
j_gene: TRBJ1-5
CDR3nt: TGTGCCAGTAGGGACAGGGTCAATCAGCCCCAGCATTTT
CDR3aa: CASRDRVNQPQHF

v_gene: TRBV7-2
d_gene: TRBD1
abundance: -
j_gene: TRBJ1-2
CDR3nt: TGTGCCAGCAGCCCGCGGACAGGGAATTATGGCTACACCTTC
CDR3aa: CASSPRTGNYGYTF

v_gene: TRBV5-6
d_gene: TRBD2
abundance: few
j_gene: TRBJ2-2
CDR3nt: TGTGCCAGCAGCTTGCGTCTAGCGGGAACCACCGGGGAGCTGTTTTTT
CDR3aa: CASSLRLAGTTGELFF

v_gene: TRBV2
d_gene: TRBD2
abundance: many
j_gene: TRBJ2-3
CDR3nt: TGTGCCAGCCGGGGGGGGGTGAATACTGATACGCAGTATTTT
CDR3aa: CASRGGVNTDTQYF